This T cell receptor beta chain was sequenced in a study of blood T cell repertoires in COVID-19. Study context: T cells, B-cell-depleted T cells, or PBMCs provided the cDNA or gDNA that served as material.

Clones were sequenced by immunoSEQ multiplex PCR, and TCRdb holds only the in-frame ones, with some missing. The sample has approximately 300,000 clones, more than 85% seen once. Germline V gene data show CDR1 as SGHRS and CDR2 as YFSETQ. V was pared by 2 bases and J by 4 bases, with 4 bases of the junction left unmatched. This CDR3 is 15 amino acids long. About this clone: Other DNA sequences in this specimen translate into the identical CDR3.

Sequences were obtained from PBMCs or T cells enriched from blood (not recorded which). This chain uses TRBV5-1 with TRBJ2-1; the match to TRBD2 covers 9 bases. This clonotype was obtained from a woman under 40 who had been exposed to COVID-19. The CDR3 reads CASSLAGGLYNEQFF. The CDR3 DNA is TGCGCCAGCAGCTTAGCGGGGGGCCTATACAATGAGCAGTTCTTC.